This T cell receptor beta chain was profiled in a study of CD8+CD57+ T cells in acquired aplastic anemia. The template used for profiling TCR beta VDJ and CDR3 was genomic DNA. TCRdb redid the calling of the reads with MiXCR, one entry per CDR3 protein. The sample has 200,000 to 300,000 distinct CDR3 sequences, around 43% seen once. Findings and limits, study-wide: Sharing between patients and controls was observed for over 25 CD8+ CDR3 sequences.

The sequenced patients had an expansion of CD8+CD57+ cells seen by flow cytometry. Many counts were recorded for this clonotype. Its antigen is unknown. Germline CDR1 MNHEY, CDR2 SVGAGI. V was shortened by 5 bases and J by 4 bases, with 11 bases between the two germline ends. The CDR3 runs to 13 residues. This chain uses TRBV6-5 with TRBJ1-2; D might be TRBD1 (6 bases). The clonotype originates from a human donor with aplastic anemia. The sequenced sample consisted of sorted CD4+, CD8+, or CD8+CD57+ T cells (not recorded which) from PBMCs. The DNA for the CDR3 is TGTGCCAGCAGTGTCGGGACAAGCTATGGCTACACCTTC. Translated, it gives CASSVGTSYGYTF.